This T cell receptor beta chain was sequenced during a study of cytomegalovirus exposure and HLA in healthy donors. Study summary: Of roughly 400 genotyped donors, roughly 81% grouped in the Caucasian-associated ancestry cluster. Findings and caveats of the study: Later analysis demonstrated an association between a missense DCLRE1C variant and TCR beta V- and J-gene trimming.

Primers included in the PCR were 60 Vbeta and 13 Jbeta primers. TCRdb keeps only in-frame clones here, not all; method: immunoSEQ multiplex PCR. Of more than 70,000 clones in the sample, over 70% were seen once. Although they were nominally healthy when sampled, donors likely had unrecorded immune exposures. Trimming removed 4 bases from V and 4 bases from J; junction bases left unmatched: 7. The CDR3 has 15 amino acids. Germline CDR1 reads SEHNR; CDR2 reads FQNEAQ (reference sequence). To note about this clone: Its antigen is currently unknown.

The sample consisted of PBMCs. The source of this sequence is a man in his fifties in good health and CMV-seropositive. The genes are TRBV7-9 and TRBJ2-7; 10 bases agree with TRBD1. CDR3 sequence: CASSSKPGQGYEQYF. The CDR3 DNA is TGTGCCAGCAGCTCGAAACCGGGACAGGGGTACGAGCAGTACTTC.